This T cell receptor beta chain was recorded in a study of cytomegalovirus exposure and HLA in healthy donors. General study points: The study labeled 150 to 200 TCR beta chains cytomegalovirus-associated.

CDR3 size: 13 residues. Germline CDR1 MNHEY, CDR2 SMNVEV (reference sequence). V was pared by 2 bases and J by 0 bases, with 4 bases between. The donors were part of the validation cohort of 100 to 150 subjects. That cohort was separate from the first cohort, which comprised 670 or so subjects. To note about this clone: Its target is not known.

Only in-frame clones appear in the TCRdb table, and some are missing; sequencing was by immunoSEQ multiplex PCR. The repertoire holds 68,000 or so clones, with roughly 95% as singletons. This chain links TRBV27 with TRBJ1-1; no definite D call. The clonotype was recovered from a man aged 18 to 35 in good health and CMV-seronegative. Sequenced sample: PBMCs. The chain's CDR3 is CASSLQLNTEAFF. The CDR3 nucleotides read TGTGCCAGCAGTTTACAGTTGAACACTGAAGCTTTCTTT.